Below, 28 T cell receptor beta chains from the same sample are listed, as sequenced in a study of tissue T cells after allogeneic stem cell transplantation (dated 2022 in TCRdb). The receptor library was made with the immunoSEQ multiplex PCR assay. Sourced from immuneACCESS, this table was stored by TCRdb with only in-frame sequences that have V and J called. A share of the clones is absent; for the studies checked, an unresolved V gene accounts for under half, and the remainder has no known explanation. The sample table shows about 7,400 clones, and about 63% are seen once. The ten most abundant clones make up about 0.73% of the sample. Source material: blood. These receptor sequences come from a female BALB/c mouse in good health. This strain is characterized by the MHC haplotype H2-d.

Worth noting for this clone: The germline and genes are mouse ones. The CDR3 is cut off 1 residue early in the read; its end comes from the germline J gene. The J gene is TRBJ2-4, the V gene TRBV31; possibly TRBD1 or TRBD2 for D (5 bases each). Between the trimmed V and J ends, which lost 2 bases and 0 bases, there was a span of 6 bases. CDR3 length equals 13 residues. Germline-derived CDR1 and CDR2 are GKSSPN and SITVG. The CDR3 sequence: CAWSGGSQNTLYF. The part of the CDR3 DNA that was read is TGTGCCTGGAGTGGGGGTAGTCAAAACACCTTGTAC.

With respect to this clone: Gene names are the mouse ones. The covered CDR3 bases are TGTGCTAGCAGTAGTGACCTGGGGGGGCGCCCAGACACCCAGTAC. Its protein is CASSSDLGGRPDTQY. The complete CDR3 reads CASSSDLGGRPDTQYF. The genes are TRBV17 and TRBJ2-5; 10 bases line up with TRBD2. The CDR3 goes on 1 residue after the read ends, and that part is filled in from the germline J gene. V trimming: 3 bases; J trimming: 5 bases; junction bases outside the gene matches: 8. The germline V gene encodes CDR1 MNHDT and CDR2 YYDKIL. This CDR3 comprises 16 residues.

Of note for this clone: Gene labels here are mouse ones. CDR3: CASSLSTDYAEQFF. The covered CDR3 bases are TGTGCTAGCAGTTTATCGACAGACTATGCTGAGCAGTTC. The genes are TRBV29 and TRBJ2-1; a weak D match, TRBD1 (5 bases). The read comes to an end 1 residue before the CDR3 does, leaving the germline J gene to fill in the end. V lost 0 bases and J lost 2, with 5 bases in between. In germline, CDR1 is MSHET, CDR2 SYDVDS. There are 14 residues in the CDR3.

Turning to this clone: Gene names follow the mouse nomenclature. The DNA ends 1 residue before the CDR3 does, and the rest of the CDR3 is filled in from the germline J gene. This chain connects TRBV1 to TRBJ2-7, with 7 positions matching TRBD1. The germline V gene encodes CDR1 NSQYPW and CDR2 LRSPGD (reference sequence). This CDR3 is 13 amino acids long. V was clipped by 4 bases and J by 1 base; unmatched bases: 1. The sequenced CDR3 bases are TGCACCTGCAGTGGGGGACAGTCCTATGAACAGTAC. It encodes CTCSGGQSYEQY. The full CDR3 sequence reads CTCSGGQSYEQYF. Complete variable domain (other parts from reference TRBV1 and TRBJ2-7): VTLLEQNPRWRLVPRGQAVNLRCILKNSQYPWMSWYQQDLQKQLQWLFTLRSPGDKEVKSLPGADYLATRVTDTELRLQVANMSQGRTLYCTCSGGQSYEQYFGPGTRLTVL.

As to this clone: The genes are named according to mouse. Sequencing ends 1 residue short of the CDR3 end; the germline J gene provides the rest. This chain joins TRBV17 and TRBJ2-5; D possibly uses TRBD1 or TRBD2 (5 bases each). Germline loops: CDR1 MNHDT, CDR2 YYDKIL. Between the trimmed V and J ends, which lost 5 bases and 2 bases, there was a span of 8 bases. The CDR3 consists of 13 residues. The CDR3 loop is CASSRDAQDTQYF. The DNA read from the CDR3 is TGTGCTAGCAGTCGGGACGCCCAAGACACCCAGTAC.

Comment on this clone: Gene names follow the mouse nomenclature. The read halts 1 residue ahead of the CDR3 end, with the missing end drawn from the germline J gene. The gene calls are TRBV13-2 and TRBJ2-7, with D possibly TRBD2 on 7 matching bases. V was pared by 2 bases and J by 7 bases, with 10 bases between. The germline CDR1 and CDR2 sequences are NNHNN and SYGAGS (reference sequence). The CDR3 covers 12 residues. Incomplete CDR3 DNA: TGTGCCAGCGGTGAAGGGGGGCGGGAACAGTAC. It yields the protein CASGEGGREQY. The full CDR3 sequence reads CASGEGGREQYF.

On this clone itself: Mouse names are used for the genes. The CDR3 goes on 1 residue after the read ends, and that part is filled in from the germline J gene. This chain connects TRBV31 to TRBJ2-5; no definite D call. This CDR3 has 11 residues. Germline V gene sequence: CDR1 GKSSPN, CDR2 SITVG. V was shortened by 0 bases and J by 6 bases, with 4 bases between the two germline ends. The part of the CDR3 DNA that was read is TGTGCCTGGAGTCTAGACGACACCCAGTAC. Translating it yields CAWSLDDTQY. The whole CDR3 protein reads CAWSLDDTQYF.

In regard to this clone: The genes and germline here are from mouse. The sequence runs out 1 residue before the end of the CDR3; the remainder is reconstructed from the germline J gene. The chain couples TRBV19 to TRBJ1-5; 7 nucleotides match TRBD1. The CDR3 sequence is 12 residues long. Germline CDR1 is FNHDT and CDR2 is SITEND (reference sequence). V was clipped by 3 bases and J by 6 bases; unmatched bases: 0. The CDR3 loop is CASSRQGQAPLF. CDR3 DNA, as far as it was read: TGTGCCAGCAGTAGACAGGGCCAGGCTCCGCTT.

A note on this clone: Gene names and germline match the mouse. The CDR3 is cut off 1 residue early in the read; its end comes from the germline J gene. This chain connects TRBV4 to TRBJ1-1; D is unclear. Between the trimmed V and J ends, which lost 3 bases and 6 bases, there was a span of 8 bases. Germline assignment: CDR1 LGHDT and CDR2 YNNKQL (reference sequence). The CDR3 sequence is 12 residues long. CDR3 bases read: TGTGCCAGCAGCTACAAGGGCTCAGAAGTCTTC. Translation: CASSYKGSEVF. The complete CDR3 reads CASSYKGSEVFF.

To note about this clone: These gene names are mouse names. The read stops 1 residue short of the end of the CDR3; the missing end is completed from the germline J gene. The V and J genes are TRBV19 and TRBJ2-4; D is ambiguous. Germline V CDR1 and CDR2: FNHDT, SITEND (reference sequence). This CDR3 is 12 amino acids long. Trimming shortened V by 2 bases and J by 3 bases, and 4 bases separated the two germline ends. This CDR3 is CASSMGQNTLYF. The sequenced part of the CDR3 DNA is TGTGCCAGCAGTATGGGACAAAACACCTTGTAC.

Concerning this clone itself: Gene names follow the mouse nomenclature. The read comes to an end 1 residue before the CDR3 does, leaving the germline J gene to fill in the end. This chain connects TRBV13-3 to TRBJ1-4; a weak D match, TRBD1 (5 bases). This CDR3 contains 15 residues. Trimming took off 2 bases at V and 2 bases at J, with 10 bases between the two ends. CDR1 NNHDY and CDR2 SYVADS come from the germline V gene. The CDR3 DNA, read in part, is TGTGCCAGCAGTGAAGAGGGACGGTCCAACGAAAGATTATTT. It specifies CASSEEGRSNERLF. The CDR3 in its entirety is CASSEEGRSNERLFF. The variable domain in full, completed from reference TRBV13-3 and TRBJ1-4, reads EAAVTQSPRSKVAVTGGKVTLSCHQTNNHDYMYWYRQDTGHGLRLIHYSYVADSTEKGDIPDGYKASRPSQENFSLILELASLSQTAVYFCASSEEGRSNERLFFGHGTKLSVL.

As for this clone: Here the gene names and germline are mouse. The CDR3 end lies 1 residue beyond the end of the read and is filled in from the germline J gene. V and J are TRBV5 and TRBJ2-4; 9 nucleotides match TRBD1. Per germline, CDR1 LGHNA and CDR2 YNLKQL (reference sequence). The CDR3 has 15 residues. V was clipped by 4 bases and J by 2 bases; unmatched bases: 4. CDR3 bases read: TGTGCCAGCAGCCCCACAGGGGGCTCTCAAAACACCTTGTAC. Protein product: CASSPTGGSQNTLY. From start to end, the CDR3 is CASSPTGGSQNTLYF.

A word on this clone: Genes here carry mouse names. The read ends 1 residue before the CDR3 terminus; that terminus is restored from the germline J gene. The chain recombines TRBV19 with TRBJ1-3, with D unresolved. Germline V gives CDR1 FNHDT, CDR2 SITEND (reference sequence). CDR3 length: 15 residues. V lost 5 bases, J lost 0 bases, and 12 bases lay in between. CDR3 region: CASSSITNSGNTLYF. Incomplete CDR3 DNA: TGTGCCAGCAGCAGTATTACTAATTCTGGAAATACGCTCTAT.

On this clone itself: Gene names denote mouse genes. Read coverage stops 1 residue before the CDR3 terminus; the germline J gene supplies the remainder. The chain is built from TRBV19 and TRBJ2-3; maybe TRBD1 (6 bases). V was trimmed by 0 bases and J by 1 base, leaving 9 bases between them. CDR1 is FNHDT and CDR2 is SITEND in the germline V gene (reference sequence). This CDR3 has 15 amino acids. The DNA read from the CDR3 is TGTGCCAGCAGTATAGTCAGGGGTGGTGCAGAAACGCTGTAT. Its translation is CASSIVRGGAETLY. The full CDR3 is CASSIVRGGAETLYF.

This clone was seen only once. The germline and genes are mouse ones. The read terminates 1 residue ahead of where the CDR3 ends, so the germline J gene completes it. This rearrangement joins TRBV13-1 to TRBJ1-1, with D possibly being TRBD1 (6 bases). The CDR3 runs 13 residues. Trimming stripped 4 bases from V and 3 bases from J, with 10 bases between. CDR1 is NSHNY, CDR2 SYGAGN, per germline. CDR3 bases read: TGTGCCAGCAGTTACAGGGAGGACACAGAAGTCTTC. Translating it yields CASSYREDTEVF. The complete CDR3 sequence is CASSYREDTEVFF.

Concerning this clone: Gene and germline names: mouse. The CDR3 is cut off 1 residue early in the read; its end comes from the germline J gene. The V call is TRBV13-1, the J call TRBJ2-3; D is perhaps TRBD1 (6 bases). The V gene lost 3 bases and the J gene lost 4 bases, with 9 bases spanning the gap. This CDR3 region has 13 residues. Germline lookup yields CDR1 NSHNY and CDR2 SYGAGN. CDR3 DNA, as far as it was read: TGTGCCAGCAGTGGAGGGACACCAGAAACGCTGTAT. It is translated as CASSGGTPETLY. The whole CDR3 protein is CASSGGTPETLYF.

Concerning this clone: Gene and germline names: mouse. The read terminates 1 residue before the CDR3 end, so the remaining end is supplied by the germline J gene. V gene TRBV29 combines with J gene TRBJ2-2, with 7 bases lining up with TRBD1. The length of the CDR3 is 17 residues. V shed 6 bases and J 1 base; nucleotides not matched to a gene: 11. Germline CDR1 reads MSHET; CDR2 reads SYDVDS. The sequenced part of the CDR3 DNA is TGTGCTAGCAGCCCCTTACGACAGGGAGGAAACACCGGGCAGCTCTAC. Residues: CASSPLRQGGNTGQLY. The CDR3 as a whole reads CASSPLRQGGNTGQLYF.

Note on this clone: Gene names are the mouse ones. The read ends 1 residue shy of where the CDR3 ends; the end is completed using the germline J gene. The chain combines TRBV13-1 with TRBJ2-5, with TRBD2 matching over 10 bases. Trimming at V came to 4 bases and at J to 3 bases, leaving 2 bases not matched to a gene. Germline CDR1 and CDR2: NSHNY and SYGAGN. The CDR3 is 14 residues long. The CDR3 bases that were read are TGTGCCAGCAGTCACTGGGGGGGGCAAGACACCCAGTAC. It codes for CASSHWGGQDTQY. The entire CDR3 protein is CASSHWGGQDTQYF.

The sample holds a few counts of this clone. Genes and germline come from the mouse. From the germline J gene comes the end of the CDR3, since the read stops 1 residue before it. The genes are TRBV13-3 and TRBJ1-3, with D unresolved. CDR1 NNHDY and CDR2 SYVADS come from the germline V gene. The CDR3 is 14 residues long. Trimming shortened V by 0 bases and J by 0 bases, and 4 bases separated the two germline ends. The CDR3 is CASSDGSSGNTLYF. Partial CDR3 DNA: TGTGCCAGCAGTGATGGCTCTTCTGGAAATACGCTCTAT.

This clone was counted between two and nine times. The listed genes are named as in mouse. The read falls 1 residue short of the CDR3 end, and the missing part is taken from the germline J gene. Distinct nucleotide sequences in the sample also encode this CDR3. The gene calls are TRBV5 and TRBJ2-7, with 7 bases that match TRBD2. CDR1 is LGHNA and CDR2 is YNLKQL in the germline V gene (reference sequence). After removal of 0 bases from V and 3 bases from J, the junction contained 2 bases not matched to a gene. This CDR3 region has 14 residues. CDR3 protein: CASSQDPGGYEQYF. The CDR3 bases that were read are TGTGCCAGCAGCCAAGATCCTGGGGGCTATGAACAGTAC.

Comments on this clone: Germline and genes: mouse. Sequencing ends 1 residue short of the CDR3 end; the germline J gene provides the rest. This chain links TRBV2 with TRBJ2-7; D perhaps matches TRBD1 (6 bases). CDR3 length equals 12 residues. From germline, CDR1 is LGHNA and CDR2 YSYQKL. The germline V and J ends were trimmed by 0 bases and 7 bases, with 7 bases remaining between them. CDR3 DNA (partial): TGTGCCAGCAGCCAAGACAGGGGCGAACAGTAC. This encodes CASSQDRGEQY. Given in full, the CDR3 is CASSQDRGEQYF.

Points on this clone: Mouse names are used for the genes. The sequenced fragment ends 1 residue before the CDR3 boundary, so the rest is inferred from the germline J gene. This rearrangement joins TRBV13-1 to TRBJ1-4; perhaps TRBD1 as D (5 bases). CDR3 length: 15 amino acids. Trimming shortened V by 3 bases and J by 0 bases, and 9 bases separated the two germline ends. Germline V gene data show CDR1 as NSHNY and CDR2 as SYGAGN. The CDR3 DNA, read in part, is TGTGCCAGCAGTGGGGGGACGGTTTCCAACGAAAGATTATTT. Translating gives CASSGGTVSNERLF. The whole CDR3 is CASSGGTVSNERLFF.

As regards this clone: Genes and germline come from the mouse. Incomplete CDR3 DNA: TGTGCCTGGAGCCGACAGGGCGGCACAGAAGTCTTC. It codes for CAWSRQGGTEVF. The full CDR3 is CAWSRQGGTEVFF. This sequence joins TRBV31 and TRBJ1-1; TRBD1 matches at 7 bases. The CDR3 end falls 1 residue outside the read, so it is completed with the germline J gene. This CDR3 comprises 13 residues. CDR1 is GKSSPN and CDR2 is SITVG in the germline V gene. V lost 3 bases to trimming and J lost 4 bases; unmatched junction nucleotides: 5. Full variable domain (missing parts from reference TRBV31 and TRBJ1-1): AQTIHQWPVAEIKAVGSPLSLGCTIKGKSSPNLYWYWQATGGTLQQLFYSITVGQVESVVQLNLSASRPKDDQFILSTEKLLLSHSGFYLCAWSRQGGTEVFFGKGTRLTVV.

On this clone itself: Mouse gene names and germline throughout. The read is 1 residue too short to cover the CDR3 end, so that end is filled in from the germline J gene. The chain recombines TRBV4 with TRBJ1-3; D perhaps matches TRBD1 (6 bases). V was trimmed by 5 bases and J by 0 bases, leaving 8 bases between them. Germline V CDR1 and CDR2: LGHDT, YNNKQL (reference sequence). The length of the CDR3 is 14 residues. CDR3 region: CASSPGHSGNTLYF. The part of the CDR3 DNA that was read is TGTGCCAGCAGCCCGGGACATTCTGGAAATACGCTCTAT.

Comments on this clone: Gene names follow the mouse nomenclature. Sequencing ends 1 residue short of the CDR3 end; the germline J gene provides the rest. The chain links TRBV4 to TRBJ2-1, with 10 bases that match TRBD2. The CDR3 spans 16 residues. V was clipped by 5 bases and J by 0 bases; unmatched bases: 4. CDR1 is LGHDT and CDR2 is YNNKQL in the germline V gene (reference sequence). Partial CDR3 DNA: TGTGCCAGCAGCCTCGGGACTGGGGATAACTATGCTGAGCAGTTC. Protein: CASSLGTGDNYAEQF. The full-length CDR3 reads as CASSLGTGDNYAEQFF.

This clone was counted only a few times. The gene names here belong to mouse. Coverage ceases 1 residue before the CDR3 finishes, and the germline J gene fills in the end. The chain links TRBV16 to TRBJ1-2, with D possibly matching TRBD1 (6 bases). The germline V and J ends were trimmed by 3 bases and 3 bases, with 8 bases remaining between them. Germline values: CDR1 SGHSA, CDR2 FRNQAP. The CDR3 contains 13 residues. CDR3 amino acids: CASSFAGDSDYTF. CDR3 bases read: TGTGCAAGCAGCTTCGCAGGGGACTCCGACTACACC.

With regard to this clone: Genes and germline are mouse. The CDR3 end is not reached by the read, which stops 1 residue before it; the germline J gene fills it in. This chain uses TRBV5 with TRBJ2-5, with D perhaps TRBD1 or TRBD2 (5 bases each). The V gene's germline CDR1 is LGHNA and CDR2 YNLKQL (reference sequence). The CDR3 is 13 residues long. V was cut by 1 base and J by 3 bases, with 5 bases left in between. The chain's CDR3 is CASSQGGQDTQYF. The sequenced part of the CDR3 DNA is TGTGCCAGCAGCCAAGGGGGGCAAGACACCCAGTAC.

Remarks on this clone: The germline and genes are mouse ones. Read data end 1 residue before the CDR3 end; the end is taken from the germline J gene. V and J are TRBV31 and TRBJ1-4; tentative D call: TRBD1 (5 bases). CDR1 is GKSSPN and CDR2 is SITVG in the germline V gene. Between the trimmed V and J ends, which lost 3 bases and 1 base, there was a span of 9 bases. This CDR3 spans 14 amino acids. CDR3 DNA, as far as it was read: TGTGCCTGGAGGCCGACAGATTCCAACGAAAGATTATTT. It translates to CAWRPTDSNERLF. The CDR3 in full is CAWRPTDSNERLFF.